Listed below are T cell receptor beta chains from one sample, sequenced in a study of control samples from healthy donors and cancer patients. Produced via immunoSEQ multiplex PCR; TCRdb's table is partial and in-frame only. The table includes roughly 200,000 clones, about nine tenths detected once. Sequenced: blood. Receptors originate from a man under 40 in good health. The CDR3 runs from the conserved cysteine through the conserved F or W. A D gene is named only where the DNA matches it firmly. Not all rows give a size; the values are once, few, many and, for expanded clones, a class.

V: TRBV2; D: .; J: TRBJ2-6; size: .; CDR3: CASSDGGAGANVLTF; DNA: TGTGCCAGCAGTGATGGTGGCGCTGGGGCCAACGTCCTGACTTTC
V: TRBV20-1; D: .; J: TRBJ1-2; size: .; CDR3: CSASRPGENYGYTF; DNA: TGCAGTGCTAGTCGTCCAGGGGAGAACTATGGCTACACCTTC
V: TRBV5-1; D: TRBD1; J: TRBJ2-1; size: .; CDR3: CASSLDRARVEQFF; DNA: TGCGCCAGCAGCCTGGACAGGGCCAGGGTTGAGCAGTTCTTC
V: TRBV2; D: TRBD1; J: TRBJ1-5; size: .; CDR3: CASSAQGGNQPQHF; DNA: TGTGCCAGCAGTGCACAGGGGGGCAATCAGCCCCAGCATTTT
V: TRBV9; D: TRBD2; J: TRBJ2-7; size: .; CDR3: CASSPGGSGGYEQYF; DNA: TGTGCCAGCAGCCCAGGTGGTAGCGGGGGCTACGAGCAGTACTTC
V: TRBV5-1; D: .; J: TRBJ2-1; size: few; CDR3: CASSVVNNEQFF; DNA: TGCGCCAGCAGCGTGGTTAACAATGAGCAGTTCTTC
V: TRBV19; D: .; J: TRBJ1-5; size: .; CDR3: CASSIGRLEQPQHF; DNA: TGTGCCAGTAGTATAGGCAGGTTAGAACAGCCCCAGCATTTT
V: TRBV10-3; D: TRBD2; J: TRBJ2-1; size: .; CDR3: CAISEGGGGVTEQFF; DNA: TGTGCCATCAGTGAAGGTGGCGGGGGGGTGACTGAGCAGTTCTTC
V: TRBV21-1; D: .; J: TRBJ2-7; size: .; CDR3: CASSKIGQSFSYEQYF; DNA: TGTGCCAGCAGCAAAATAGGTCAGAGCTTCTCCTACGAGCAGTACTTC
V: TRBV18; D: .; J: TRBJ1-1; size: .; CDR3: CASSPRNGGGRSNTEAFF; DNA: TGTGCCAGCTCACCACGAAATGGAGGAGGCAGGTCGAACACTGAAGCTTTCTTT
V: TRBV29-1; D: .; J: TRBJ2-2; size: .; CDR3: CSALGEERRVTGELFF; DNA: TGCAGCGCGCTTGGGGAGGAGCGTCGGGTCACCGGGGAGCTGTTTTTT
V: TRBV7-9; D: .; J: TRBJ1-4; size: .; CDR3: CASSRDLREEKLFF; DNA: TGTGCCAGCAGCCGGGACCTCCGGGAGGAAAAACTGTTTTTT
V: TRBV6-7; D: .; J: TRBJ2-1; size: .; CDR3: CASRGSSYNEQFF; DNA: TGTGCCAGCAGGGGTAGCTCCTACAATGAGCAGTTCTTC
V: TRBV6-5; D: TRBD1; J: TRBJ1-2; size: few; CDR3: CASSYSMGQDNYGYTF; DNA: TGTGCCAGCAGTTACTCTATGGGACAGGATAACTATGGCTACACCTTC
V: TRBV3-1/TRBV3-2; D: .; J: TRBJ2-1; size: .; CDR3: CASSQDPGGVGNEQFF; DNA: TGTGCCAGCAGCCAAGATCCGGGGGGCGTTGGAAATGAGCAGTTCTTC
V: TRBV5-1; D: .; J: TRBJ1-1; size: .; CDR3: CASSLGGGGTEAFF; DNA: TGCGCCAGCAGCTTGGGTGGGGGTGGCACTGAAGCTTTCTTT
V: TRBV5-6; D: .; J: TRBJ1-6; size: .; CDR3: CASSLGQGRYSPLHF; DNA: TGTGCCAGCAGCTTGGGTCAGGGGCGTTATTCACCCCTCCACTTT
V: TRBV11-2; D: .; J: TRBJ1-2; size: .; CDR3: CASSWSGGTTNYGYTF; DNA: TGTGCCAGCAGCTGGTCGGGGGGGACTACTAACTATGGCTACACCTTC
V: TRBV7-2; D: .; J: TRBJ1-5; size: .; CDR3: CASSLDALDQPQHF; DNA: TGTGCCAGCAGCTTAGACGCCTTGGATCAGCCCCAGCATTTT
V: TRBV7-9; D: TRBD2; J: TRBJ2-3; size: .; CDR3: CASSPGGQPSTQYF; DNA: TGTGCCAGCTCGCCGGGGGGGCAACCCTCAACGCAGTATTTT
V: TRBV4-1; D: TRBD1; J: TRBJ1-1; size: .; CDR3: CASSQALSGTGKRKNTEAFF; DNA: TGCGCCAGCAGCCAAGCTCTATCCGGGACAGGAAAAAGAAAGAACACTGAAGCTTTCTTT
V: TRBV24-1; D: TRBD2; J: TRBJ2-3; size: .; CDR3: CATSDSGLALSQYF; DNA: TGTGCCACCAGTGACTCCGGACTAGCGCTTTCGCAGTATTTT